This T cell receptor (beta chain) stems from a study of cytomegalovirus exposure and HLA in healthy donors. Turning to this clone: Its target is not known.

The table came from immunoSEQ multiplex PCR; TCRdb's copy has only in-frame clones and leaves some out. The data show about 140,000 clones, approximately 86% seen once. Study outcomes and limitations: Despite most TCR sequences being rare, some public TCRs occurred in many donors. According to a later analysis, TCR clusters from the first cohort tended to co-occur in the 120 or so validation repertoires. Reported performance of the classifier showed diagnosis of cytomegalovirus status with high specificity and sensitivity.

The CDR3 has 12 residues. Germline CDR1 and CDR2: SGHDT and YYEEEE. Trimming took 7 bases from V and 10 from J, leaving 17 bases between them. The chain recombines TRBV5-6 with TRBJ1-2; D unclear. The receptor's source is a woman between 18 and 29 years old in good health and CMV-seropositive. The material sequenced was PBMCs. The CDR3 region is CASLARGRFYTF. DNA of the CDR3: TGTGCCAGCCTCGCGCGAGGGAGATTCTACACCTTC.